These 20 T cell receptor beta chains were sequenced from one sample in a study of blood T cells in healthy people across ages. Using a J-beta primer mix together with a sample-barcoded 5' primer, a second PCR was run for about 6 to 11 cycles. From the 5' RACE reads, TCRdb called clonotypes with MiXCR, one entry per CDR3 protein. The profile shows hundreds of thousands of distinct CDR3 sequences, roughly 30% of them singletons. The sample taken for sequencing was blood. These receptors all come from a woman of 80 years or more in good health.

This chain links TRBV7-9 with TRBJ2-3; 8 bases map to TRBD2. The CDR3 totals 16 residues. V was pared by 5 bases and J by 3 bases, with 10 bases of the junction left unmatched. Germline-derived CDR1 and CDR2 are SEHNR and FQNEAQ (reference sequence). CDR3 in DNA: TGTGCCAGCAGCCTCCGCGGACTAGCCAGGACAGATACGCAGTATTTT. Its protein product is CASSLRGLARTDTQYF.

This clonotype was detected ten times or more. The chain links TRBV18 to TRBJ2-1; 7 nucleotides line up with TRBD1. CDR1 and CDR2 (germline): KGHSH, LQKENI. The V segment lost 6 bases and the J segment 6 bases; nucleotides outside the gene matches: 11. The CDR3 spans 15 residues. The CDR3 is CASSQTGEGPNEQFF. The CDR3 nucleotides are TGTGCCAGCTCTCAAACAGGGGAAGGTCCCAATGAGCAGTTCTTC.

The table lists this clonotype with many counts. V usage is TRBV6-6 and J usage is TRBJ2-7; 7 bases line up with TRBD2. The ends lost 7 bases at V and 6 bases at J; junction bases unmatched: 12. CDR1 is MNHNY and CDR2 is SVGAGI in the germline V gene (reference sequence). The CDR3 is made up of 14 amino acids. CDR3 amino acids: CASTPGRVTGEQYF. As DNA, the CDR3 is TGTGCCAGCACCCCAGGGAGGGTTACGGGCGAGCAGTACTTC.

This clonotype has a count of ten or more. J is TRBJ2-7 and V is TRBV20-1; D is perhaps TRBD1 or TRBD2 (6 bases each). The germline V gene encodes CDR1 DFQATT and CDR2 SNEGSKA (reference sequence). The CDR3 extends over 13 amino acids. V gave up 1 base and J gave up 5 bases, with 12 bases separating them. The CDR3 sequence is CSARAGGGDEQYF. CDR3 coding DNA: TGCAGTGCTAGAGCCGGGGGCGGCGACGAGCAGTACTTC.

This clonotype showed up many times. The genes are TRBV24-1 and TRBJ2-3; D might be TRBD2 (5 bases). V lost 5 bases to trimming and J lost 4 bases, with 9 bases between them. The CDR3 sequence is 13 residues long. The V gene's germline CDR1 is KGHDR and CDR2 SFDVKD. The CDR3 here is CATSARGSDTQYF. The CDR3 coding sequence is TGTGCCACCAGTGCAAGAGGGTCAGATACGCAGTATTTT.

In its sample, this clonotype was seen many times. The chain carries TRBV27 and TRBJ2-3, with a weak D call TRBD2 (6 bases). CDR1 and CDR2 (germline): MNHEY, SMNVEV (reference sequence). The V end lost 6 bases, the J end lost 2 bases, and 15 bases lay between the germline ends. There are 15 residues in the CDR3. The CDR3 DNA follows: TGTGCCAGCAGGCGGCGGGACTCCCCCACAGATACGCAGTATTTT. This translates into CASRRRDSPTDTQYF.

The genes are TRBV7-9 and TRBJ2-5; tentatively, D is TRBD1 (6 bases). Germline CDR1 reads SEHNR; CDR2 reads FQNEAQ (reference sequence). The CDR3 is 13 amino acids. Trimming took off 3 bases at V and 11 bases at J, with 16 bases between the two ends. The chain's CDR3 is CASSLGAWDEQYF. CDR3 nucleotide sequence: TGTGCCAGCAGCTTGGGGGCTTGGGATGAGCAGTACTTC.

This clonotype appeared many times. This chain uses TRBV3-1 with TRBJ1-2, with a weak D call TRBD1 (6 bases). Germline CDR1 and CDR2: LGHDT and YNNKEL (reference sequence). Trimming took off 1 base at V and 7 bases at J, with 13 bases between the two ends. The CDR3 loop spans 14 amino acids. The CDR3 sequence: CASSQVGGQRGYTF. As DNA, the CDR3 is TGTGCCAGCAGCCAAGTAGGGGGGCAGCGTGGCTACACCTTC.

This clonotype showed up many times. V usage is TRBV12-3 or TRBV12-4 and J usage is TRBJ1-2; D gene uncertain. Trimming removed 4 bases at V and 0 bases at J, with 12 bases between. The CDR3 is 15 residues long. CDR3 amino acids: CASSSYTEPNYGYTF. The CDR3 DNA reads as TGTGCCAGCAGTTCATACACCGAACCTAACTATGGCTACACCTTC.

The gene calls are TRBV5-1 and TRBJ2-1; TRBD2 aligns across 16 bases. The CDR3 is made up of 18 amino acids. Germline V gene lookup returns CDR1 SGHRS and CDR2 YFSETQ. Trimming removed 2 bases from V and 0 bases from J; junction bases left unmatched: 2. This CDR3 reads CASSFGTSGRVSYNEQFF. CDR3 coding DNA: TGCGCCAGCAGCTTCGGGACTAGCGGGAGGGTCTCCTACAATGAGCAGTTCTTC.

This clonotype has at least ten counts. The rearrangement uses TRBV9 and TRBJ2-1; D unresolved. CDR3 size: 11 residues. V gave up 3 bases and J gave up 5 bases, with 3 bases separating them. From germline, CDR1 is SGDLS and CDR2 YYNGEE. In DNA form, the CDR3 reads TGTGCCAGCAGCGCGAACAATGAGCAGTTCTTC. Its translation: CASSANNEQFF.

This clonotype has just a few counts. The CDR3, as DNA: TGTGCCAGCAGCCCCCTAGGGAGAAAGACCGGGGAGCTGTTTTTT. Residues: CASSPLGRKTGELFF. The V and J genes are TRBV27 and TRBJ2-2; D might be TRBD2 (5 bases). The CDR3 covers 15 residues. Germline CDR1 MNHEY, CDR2 SMNVEV (reference sequence). V lost 6 bases and J 5 bases, leaving 16 bases between the germline ends.

This clonotype was seen ten or more times. This chain links TRBV29-1 with TRBJ1-1; D may be TRBD1 (5 bases). CDR1 is SQVTM and CDR2 is ANQGSEA in the germline V gene. The V end lost 5 bases, the J end lost 5 bases, and 9 bases lay between the germline ends. This CDR3 is built from 11 residues. CDR3 DNA sequence: TGCAGCGTTCTTGGGGGAACTGAAGCTTTCTTT. It codes for CSVLGGTEAFF. The variable domain in full, with the rest retrieved from reference TRBV29-1 and TRBJ1-1, is SAVISQKPSRDICQRGTSLTIQCQVDSQVTMMFWYRQQPGQSLTLIATANQGSEATYESGFVIDKFPISRPNLTFSTLTVSNMSPEDSSIYLCSVLGGTEAFFGQGTRLTVV.

This clonotype has a count of ten or more. The chain is built from TRBV5-1 and TRBJ2-1; 7 nucleotides align to TRBD1. Germline lookup yields CDR1 SGHRS and CDR2 YFSETQ. V lost 2 bases to trimming and J lost 3 bases; unmatched junction nucleotides: 8. This CDR3 is built from 16 residues. CDR3 residues: CASSFGDRVIYNEQFF. In nucleotides, the CDR3 is TGCGCCAGCAGCTTCGGTGACAGGGTGATCTACAATGAGCAGTTCTTC.

A remark on this clonotype: The junction and the germline gene differ at one end; a read error may be behind it. The chain combines TRBV12-3 or TRBV12-4 with TRBJ2-3; 9 bases are shared with TRBD1. The CDR3 totals 19 residues. The CDR3 is CASSALIAGTGLRTDAQYF. For the CDR3, the DNA is TGTGCCAGCAGTGCCCTAATAGCCGGGACAGGGTTGAGAACAGATGCGCAATATTTT.

For this clonotype: This may come from a read error, since a much larger clone is one base off. The conserved final phenylalanine or tryptophan is absent from the CDR3, which likely points to a read error. This rearrangement joins TRBV6-1 to TRBJ2-1; D remains ambiguous. The germline CDR1 and CDR2 sequences are MNHNS and SASEGT. This CDR3 has 17 residues. Trimming stripped 1 base from V and 3 bases from J, with 16 bases between. The CDR3 bases are TGTGCCAGCAGTGAAGTTATCATTGGGCCTCTCTACAATGAGCAGTTCGTC. Residues: CASSEVIIGPLYNEQFV.

This clonotype was seen more than once but under ten times. CDR3 amino acids: CASSLQDRLNTEAFF. The CDR3 DNA is TGTGCCAGCAGCCTGCAGGACAGGCTGAACACTGAAGCTTTCTTT. The rearrangement links TRBV6-5 to TRBJ1-1; 7 bases line up with TRBD1. The CDR3 covers 15 residues. Germline V gene data show CDR1 as MNHEY and CDR2 as SVGAGI. V lost 6 bases to trimming and J lost 0 bases; unmatched junction nucleotides: 7.

This clonotype was picked up many times. The gene calls are TRBV7-7 and TRBJ2-1; D perhaps matches TRBD2 (5 bases). The germline V and J ends were trimmed by 5 bases and 9 bases, with 14 bases remaining between them. Per germline, CDR1 SSHAT and CDR2 FNYEAQ (reference sequence). The CDR3 is made up of 13 amino acids. CDR3 sequence reads: CASSQDRGGEQFF. CDR3 DNA: TGTGCCAGCAGCCAAGACCGAGGAGGTGAGCAGTTCTTC.

Only one count was recorded for this clonotype. The V and J genes are TRBV6-2 or TRBV6-3 and TRBJ2-1, with unresolved D. The CDR3 extends over 14 amino acids. CDR1 and CDR2 from the germline V gene are MNHEY and SVGEGT. Trimming left V 5 bases short and J 3 bases short, with 11 bases between. CDR3 protein: CASSQDVGYNEQFF. The CDR3 DNA reads TGTGCCAGCAGTCAGGACGTAGGCTACAATGAGCAGTTCTTC.

This clonotype was detected a few times. The chain joins TRBV4-1 to TRBJ2-2; 9 bases line up with TRBD2. CDR1 MGHRA and CDR2 YSYEKL come from the germline V gene. The CDR3 totals 16 residues. Unmatched junction bases numbered 5, after V lost 0 bases and J lost 6 bases. CDR3 coding DNA: TGCGCCAGCAGCCAAGATGCGGGGGGGCTACCCGGGGAGCTGTTTTTT. This encodes CASSQDAGGLPGELFF.